The 16 T cell receptor beta chains in this list originate from one sample, sequenced in a study of cytomegalovirus exposure and HLA in healthy donors. Primers for the PCR totalled 60 Vbeta and 13 Jbeta. TCRdb keeps only in-frame clones here, not all; method: immunoSEQ multiplex PCR. Of 100,000 to 120,000 clones in the sample, roughly 15% were seen once. Sequencing input: PBMCs. The receptors come from a female donor in good health and CMV-seronegative.

The chain uses TRBV11-2 and TRBJ1-1; 9 bases align to TRBD1. The CDR3 has 17 residues. Germline lookup yields CDR1 SGHAT and CDR2 FQNNGV. The V segment lost 3 bases and the J segment 5 bases; nucleotides outside the gene matches: 13. CDR3 loop: CASSLGTGQGWKTEAFF. As DNA, the CDR3 is TGTGCCAGCAGCTTGGGTACGGGACAGGGATGGAAGACTGAAGCTTTCTTT.

This rearrangement joins TRBV16 to TRBJ2-1; 9 nucleotides match TRBD2. The CDR3 length is 15 residues. V lost 3 bases to trimming and J lost 2 bases; unmatched junction nucleotides: 2. The germline gives CDR1 KGHSY, CDR2 FQNENV. Here the CDR3 DNA reads TGTGCCAGCAGCCAGTTAGCGGGGGCCTACAATGAGCAGTTCTTC. Its protein is CASSQLAGAYNEQFF. The complete variable domain, with remaining parts taken from reference TRBV16 and TRBJ2-1, reads GEEVAQTPKHLVRGEGQKAKLYCAPIKGHSYVFWYQQVLKNEFKFLISFQNENVFDETGMPKERFSAKCLPNSPCSLEIQATKLEDSAVYFCASSQLAGAYNEQFFGPGTRLTVL.

This clone was counted between two and nine times. The chain recombines TRBV19 with TRBJ2-1, with 11 nucleotides matching TRBD1. Germline V gene sequence: CDR1 LNHDA, CDR2 SQIVND (reference sequence). V was clipped by 3 bases and J by 6 bases; unmatched bases: 4. The CDR3 totals 15 residues. The CDR3 nucleotides are TGTGCCAGTAGTATGGGACAGGGGGGCTCCAATGAGCAGTTCTTC. Amino acid sequence: CASSMGQGGSNEQFF.

This clone was observed a handful of times. V usage is TRBV5-4 and J usage is TRBJ1-2, with 9 nucleotides matching TRBD1. The CDR3 totals 15 residues. In germline, CDR1 is SGHNT, CDR2 YYREEE (reference sequence). The V segment lost 0 bases and the J segment 7 bases; nucleotides outside the gene matches: 7. The CDR3 sequence: CASSLGGSQGAGYTF. The CDR3 DNA sequence: TGTGCCAGCAGCTTGGGAGGGTCACAGGGGGCTGGCTACACCTTC.

This clone was seen a few times. J is TRBJ2-1 and V is TRBV9; 9 bases are shared with TRBD2. The CDR3 is made up of 15 amino acids. V lost 1 base and J lost 4; bases outside the gene matches: 3. Germline CDR1 is SGDLS and CDR2 is YYNGEE. The CDR3 DNA follows: TGTGCCAGCAGCGTAAGCGGGGGGCCATACAATGAGCAGTTCTTC. This encodes CASSVSGGPYNEQFF.

The chain combines TRBV5-1 with TRBJ1-1; 9 bases agree with TRBD1. Unmatched junction bases numbered 7, after V lost 2 bases and J lost 5 bases. This CDR3 has 15 residues. Germline-derived CDR1 and CDR2 are SGHRS and YFSETQ. CDR3 protein: CASSFTGTGRTEAFF. The CDR3 coding sequence is TGCGCCAGCAGCTTTACCGGGACAGGGAGGACTGAAGCTTTCTTT.

This clone was found a few times. The chain has TRBV5-1 and TRBJ1-1; weak D call: TRBD1 (5 bases). From germline, CDR1 is SGHRS and CDR2 YFSETQ. Trimming shortened V by 4 bases and J by 6 bases, and 25 bases separated the two germline ends. The CDR3 consists of 17 residues. CDR3 nucleotide sequence: TGCGCCAGCAGCGGCCCCTATGAAGGCAGGGTCCGCGCTGAAGCTTTCTTT. This sequence encodes CASSGPYEGRVRAEAFF.

As to this clone: A read error may produce the germline difference seen at one junction end. The CDR3 reads CAWGSTGTASYGQYF. The CDR3 coding sequence is TGTGCCTGGGGAAGTACCGGGACAGCGAGCTACGGGCAGTACTTC. The genes are TRBV30 and TRBJ2-7; 7 bases line up with TRBD1. Germline CDR1 GTSNPN, CDR2 SVGIG (reference sequence). The CDR3 consists of 15 residues.

This clone was seen more than once but under ten times. V is TRBV5-1 and J is TRBJ2-1; 9 bases match TRBD1. Trimming at V came to 4 bases and at J to 9 bases, leaving 11 bases not matched to a gene. Germline V lookup: CDR1 SGHRS, CDR2 YFSETQ. CDR3 size: 15 residues. The CDR3 spells CASSTPGTGFSEQFF. The CDR3 DNA is TGCGCCAGCAGCACCCCCGGGACAGGGTTTTCTGAGCAGTTCTTC.

The chain recombines TRBV11-1 with TRBJ1-3; D uncertain. Deletions cut 2 bases from V and 3 bases from J, with 5 bases between. Germline lookup yields CDR1 SGHAT and CDR2 FQDESV (reference sequence). The CDR3 contains 13 residues. Written as DNA, the CDR3 is TGTGCCAGCAGCTTATCGGTTGGAAACACCATATATTTT. Its protein product is CASSLSVGNTIYF.

As regards this clone: Germline and junction disagree at one end, which may indicate a read error. V is TRBV7-7 and J is TRBJ1-5, with D possibly matching TRBD1 (6 bases). Germline CDR1 is SSHAT and CDR2 is FNYEAQ (reference sequence). The CDR3 contains 16 residues. CDR3 nucleotide sequence: TGTGCTAGCATCACAATCCGGGGGGCTTGTGATCAGCCCCAGCATTTT. Its protein product is CASITIRGACDQPQHF.

V is TRBV15 and J is TRBJ2-7; D is unresolved. Trimming shortened V by 6 bases and J by 6 bases, and 15 bases separated the two germline ends. This CDR3 is 13 amino acids long. Germline lookup yields CDR1 LNHNV and CDR2 YYDKDF (reference sequence). CDR3 nucleotides: TGTGCCACCAGTGGCGACTTTGACGGCGAGCAGTACTTC. It is translated as CATSGDFDGEQYF.

This clone was counted only a few times. The chain employs TRBV7-9 and TRBJ1-2, with a possible D match to TRBD1 (5 bases). V lost 2 bases and J lost 4, with 17 bases in between. CDR1 is SEHNR and CDR2 is FQNEAQ in the germline V gene (reference sequence). The CDR3 loop spans 16 amino acids. CDR3 sequence: CASSLLAWDSVYGYTF. The CDR3 nucleotides read TGTGCCAGCAGCTTATTGGCCTGGGACTCCGTCTATGGCTACACCTTC.

The chain employs TRBV9 and TRBJ2-3, with D possibly TRBD1 on 6 matching bases. Germline V gives CDR1 SGDLS, CDR2 YYNGEE. The CDR3 is 16 residues long. V was cut by 7 bases and J by 1 base, with 19 bases left in between. DNA for the CDR3: TGTGCCAGCGGACCGGGTGGGGGCCGTGGCACAGATACGCAGTATTTT. As protein: CASGPGGGRGTDTQYF.

This clone has just a few counts. The rearrangement links TRBV7-9 to TRBJ1-2, with 7 bases identical to TRBD1. Per the germline V gene, CDR1 is SEHNR and CDR2 is FQNEAQ (reference sequence). With V trimmed by 0 bases and J by 4 bases, 5 bases remained unmatched. CDR3 length equals 15 residues. The CDR3 sequence is CASSLADRPSYGYTF. CDR3 sequence (DNA): TGTGCCAGCAGCTTAGCGGACAGGCCCTCCTATGGCTACACCTTC. Based on the CDR3 plus reference TRBV7-9 and TRBJ1-2, the full variable domain is DTGVSQNPRHKITKRGQNVTFRCDPISEHNRLYWYRQTLGQGPEFLTYFQNEAQLEKSRLLSDRFSAERPKGSFSTLEIQRTEQGDSAMYLCASSLADRPSYGYTFGSGTRLTVV.

Only a few counts were recorded for this clone. The rearrangement links TRBV5-6 to TRBJ2-5; TRBD2 aligns across 11 bases. This CDR3 region has 15 residues. J was trimmed by 1 base and V by 4 bases; bases with no gene match: 3. The germline CDR1 and CDR2 sequences are SGHDT and YYEEEE. CDR3 sequence: CASSIGLAGQETQYF. DNA of the CDR3: TGTGCCAGCAGCATAGGACTAGCGGGCCAAGAGACCCAGTACTTC.